The 12 T cell receptor beta chains below were found in one sample sequenced in a study of blood T cell repertoires in COVID-19. Sequencing was performed with immunoSEQ multiplex PCR; in TCRdb, only in-frame clones are kept and a portion is missing. This table has approximately 300,000 clones, over 90% appearing once. The sequenced sample was PBMCs or T cells enriched from blood (not recorded which). The source of these receptors is a woman in her 30s who had been exposed to COVID-19.

CDR3 in amino acids: CASSPRTGVIYGYTF. In nucleotides, the CDR3 is TGTGCCAGCAGCCCACGGACAGGGGTAATCTATGGCTACACCTTC. This chain joins TRBV7-8 and TRBJ1-2; 9 bases match TRBD1. This CDR3 has 15 amino acids. V trimming: 5 bases; J trimming: 4 bases; junction bases outside the gene matches: 8. The germline gives CDR1 SGHVS, CDR2 FQNEAQ.

The chain joins TRBV7-8 to TRBJ2-6, with 7 bases identical to TRBD1. The germline CDR1 and CDR2 sequences are SGHVS and FQNEAQ. With 5 bases clipped from V and 6 bases from J, the junction kept 22 bases outside the gene matches. CDR3 length equals 20 residues. Written as DNA, the CDR3 is TGTGCCAGCAGCCGAACACTGGACAGGCGAAAAAGAGACTCGGCCAACGTCCTGACTTTC. This encodes CASSRTLDRRKRDSANVLTF.

This chain uses TRBV18 with TRBJ1-2; 10 bases map to TRBD1. The germline V gene encodes CDR1 KGHSH and CDR2 LQKENI. The ends lost 6 bases at V and 4 bases at J; junction bases unmatched: 8. The length of the CDR3 is 15 residues. Here the CDR3 reads CASSLDRGSTYGYTF. In nucleotides, the CDR3 is TGTGCCAGCTCTCTGGACAGGGGGTCGACCTATGGCTACACCTTC.

The gene calls are TRBV7-9 and TRBJ1-2; TRBD1 is a possible D gene (5 bases). The germline V gene has CDR1 SEHNR and CDR2 FQNEAQ (reference sequence). This CDR3 contains 13 residues. The germline V and J ends were trimmed by 1 base and 7 bases, with 10 bases remaining between them. CDR3 residues: CASSLEWTFGYTF. The CDR3 DNA is TGTGCCAGCAGCTTAGAGTGGACATTTGGCTACACCTTC.

The J gene is TRBJ2-3, the V gene TRBV12-2; the D call TRBD1 from the table was never checked on the DNA. TRBV12-2 is designated a pseudogene. This CDR3 contains 17 residues. In nucleotides, the CDR3 is TGTGCAAGTCGCCGTATAGGACAGCGCATTAGCACAGATACGCAGTATTTT. Translated: CASRRIGQRISTDTQYF.

The chain has TRBV5-4 and TRBJ2-7, with 7 bases identical to TRBD1. There are 13 residues in the CDR3. The trim removed 4 bases at V and 4 bases at J, leaving 5 bases unmatched. Germline CDR1 SGHNT, CDR2 YYREEE (reference sequence). CDR3 DNA sequence: TGTGCCAGCAGCGCACAGGGGCCTTACGAGCAGTACTTC. The encoded protein is CASSAQGPYEQYF.

The chain couples TRBV6-6 to TRBJ2-6; unclear D gene. V shed 0 bases and J shed 0 bases, with 6 bases lying between them. CDR1 MNHNY and CDR2 SVGAGI come from the germline V gene (reference sequence). The CDR3 extends over 16 amino acids. The CDR3 DNA sequence: TGTGCCAGCAGTTACTCACCACTCTCTGGGGCCAACGTCCTGACTTTC. The encoded protein is CASSYSPLSGANVLTF.

The V and J genes are TRBV6-5 and TRBJ2-5, with 7 bases identical to TRBD1. V lost 6 bases to trimming and J lost 2 bases; unmatched junction nucleotides: 9. CDR1 is MNHEY and CDR2 is SVGAGI in the germline V gene. The CDR3 loop spans 15 amino acids. The CDR3 DNA reads as TGTGCCAGCAGACCGTGGGGACAGCTACAAGAGACCCAGTACTTC. Amino acid sequence: CASRPWGQLQETQYF.

This clone was seen a few times. Other DNA sequences in the same sample also yield this CDR3. CDR3 coding DNA: TGTGCCATCAGTGAAGGACAGGGAGGCAATCAGCCCCAGCATTTT. It encodes CAISEGQGGNQPQHF. The rearrangement joins TRBV10-3 to TRBJ1-5; 8 bases match TRBD1. The germline gives CDR1 ENHRY, CDR2 SYGVKD. V shed 3 bases and J 2 bases; nucleotides not matched to a gene: 3. The length of the CDR3 is 15 residues.

This sequence joins TRBV6-5 and TRBJ1-6; D possibly corresponds to TRBD1 (6 bases). CDR1 and CDR2 (germline): MNHEY, SVGAGI. Trimming stripped 6 bases from V and 6 bases from J, with 15 bases between. This CDR3 is built from 15 residues. Here the CDR3 reads CASRLDRDINSPLHF. In nucleotides, the CDR3 is TGTGCCAGCAGACTGGACCGGGACATTAATTCACCCCTCCACTTT.

CDR3 amino acids: CASWDSTYNEQFF. In nucleotides, the CDR3 is TGTGCCAGTTGGGACAGCACCTACAATGAGCAGTTCTTC. This rearrangement joins TRBV12-3 or TRBV12-4 to TRBJ2-1, with TRBD1 identical over 7 bases. The ends lost 9 bases at V and 2 bases at J; junction bases unmatched: 4. This CDR3 has 13 residues.

The chain combines TRBV12-2 with TRBJ1-2. TRBV12-2 constitutes a pseudogene. This CDR3 spans 15 amino acids. This CDR3 reads CASRLEGREALGYTF. The CDR3 coding sequence is TGTGCAAGTCGCTTAGAGGGCAGGGAGGCATTAGGCTACACCTTC.